The present TCR beta chain was sequenced within a study of OX40 agonist ivuxolimab in advanced cancers. Broader study findings: The 0.1-3.0 mg/kg partial responders had among the lowest clonal expansion.

In the case of this clone: What it binds is unknown.

Per germline, CDR1 ENHRY and CDR2 SYGVKD. The CDR3 is 13 amino acids. V was clipped by 4 bases and J by 2 bases, with 9 bases between them. Clones were read by immunoSEQ multiplex PCR, and TCRdb kept only the in-frame ones, dropping some. The profile shows 23,000 or so clones, 77% of them singletons. Exclusion applied to patients with autoimmune disease history or systemic immunosuppression. Sequences were derived from CD4+ or CD8+ T cells sorted from blood, sampled in a trial of the OX40 agonist ivuxolimab. J is TRBJ2-7 and V is TRBV10-3; D ambiguous. The TCR originated in an adult with an advanced solid tumor such as melanoma, head and neck, liver or kidney cancer. The CDR3 bases are TGTGCCATCAGTGGGGTGACGACCTACGAGCAGTACTTC. It translates to CAISGVTTYEQYF.